The rows below give T cell receptor beta chains drawn from one sample of a study of neurological immune-mediated disorders. TCRdb independently ran MiXCR on the 5' RACE reads; one entry per CDR3 protein. The repertoire consists of about 53,000 distinct CDR3 sequences, with 8% to 9% occurring once and the leading ten covering 1.9%. What was sequenced was PBMCs. The receptors here all came from a woman aged 40 to 55 in good health. CDR3s include the opening cysteine and the closing phenylalanine or tryptophan. Each record gives: J gene, D gene, clone size, V gene, CDR3 protein, CDR3 DNA. D genes are given only for firm matches. Rows may omit the clone size; those that give it use once, few, many or a size class.

J: TRBJ1-2
D: .
size: many
V: TRBV7-9
CDR3: CASSLDGTVYGYTF
DNA: TGTGCCAGCAGCTTAGATGGGACGGTCTATGGCTACACCTTC

J: TRBJ2-3
D: TRBD1
size: many
V: TRBV6-5
CDR3: CASSPGQGWPDTQYF
DNA: TGTGCCAGCAGTCCGGGACAGGGTTGGCCAGATACGCAGTATTTT

J: TRBJ2-7
D: TRBD1
size: many
V: TRBV12-3/TRBV12-4
CDR3: CASSPAGTGSYEQYF
DNA: TGTGCCAGCAGCCCAGCCGGGACAGGGTCATACGAGCAGTACTTC

J: TRBJ1-1
D: .
size: many
V: TRBV5-1
CDR3: CASTERSLNRNTEAFF
DNA: TGCGCCAGCACCGAACGATCCCTGAATAGGAACACTGAAGCTTTCTTT

J: TRBJ2-7
D: .
size: many
V: TRBV5-1
CDR3: CASSLGAPPAYEQYF
DNA: TGCGCCAGCAGCTTGGGGGCCCCCCCGGCCTACGAGCAGTACTTC

J: TRBJ2-2
D: .
size: many
V: TRBV5-1
CDR3: CASSLDPAGELFF
DNA: TGCGCCAGCAGCTTAGATCCGGCCGGGGAGCTGTTTTTT

J: TRBJ2-5
D: .
size: many
V: TRBV4-1
CDR3: CASSQDPRREETQYF
DNA: TGCGCCAGCAGCCAAGATCCTAGGAGGGAAGAGACCCAGTACTTC

J: TRBJ1-2
D: .
size: many
V: TRBV12-3/TRBV12-4
CDR3: CASSFALSGYTF
DNA: TGTGCCAGCAGTTTCGCCCTATCGGGCTACACCTTC

J: TRBJ2-2
D: TRBD1
size: many
V: TRBV20-1
CDR3: CSARRQGENTGELFF
DNA: TGCAGTGCTAGACGACAGGGGGAGAACACCGGGGAGCTGTTTTTT

J: TRBJ1-1
D: .
size: .
V: TRBV4-3
CDR3: CASSQEEGTGTEAFF
DNA: TGCGCCAGCAGCCAAGAAGAGGGGACGGGCACTGAAGCTTTCTTT

J: TRBJ2-3
D: .
size: many
V: TRBV7-2
CDR3: CASSLSATQYF
DNA: TGTGCCAGCAGCTTATCGGCTACGCAGTATTTT

J: TRBJ2-1
D: TRBD1
size: many
V: TRBV2
CDR3: CASTLDRSYNEQFF
DNA: TGTGCCAGCACCCTGGACAGGTCCTACAATGAGCAGTTCTTC

J: TRBJ2-1
D: TRBD2
size: many
V: TRBV6-1
CDR3: CASSARLAGGGNEQFF
DNA: TGTGCCAGCAGTGCAAGACTAGCGGGAGGAGGTAATGAGCAGTTCTTC

J: TRBJ2-7
D: TRBD1
size: many
V: TRBV7-8
CDR3: CASSSTWDRDYEQYF
DNA: TGTGCCAGCAGCTCCACTTGGGACAGGGACTACGAGCAGTACTTC

J: TRBJ2-5
D: TRBD2
size: many
V: TRBV6-5
CDR3: CASAHSRLAGELETQYF
DNA: TGTGCCAGCGCCCACTCAAGACTAGCGGGAGAGTTGGAGACCCAGTACTTC

J: TRBJ2-1
D: TRBD1
size: many
V: TRBV24-1
CDR3: CATQTGANEQFF
DNA: TGTGCCACCCAAACAGGGGCGAATGAGCAGTTCTTC

J: TRBJ1-1
D: .
size: .
V: TRBV2
CDR3: CANSVNVNTEAFF
DNA: TGTGCCAACAGTGTTAACGTGAACACTGAAGCTTTCTTT

J: TRBJ1-2
D: TRBD1
size: many
V: TRBV3-1
CDR3: CASSTTGTVYGYTF
DNA: TGTGCCAGCAGTACGACCGGGACAGTCTATGGCTACACCTTC

J: TRBJ1-4
D: .
size: .
V: TRBV29-1
CDR3: CSVLVRGSNEKLFF
DNA: TGCAGCGTTCTCGTCCGGGGCTCTAATGAAAAACTGTTTTTT

J: TRBJ2-1
D: TRBD2
size: many
V: TRBV7-2
CDR3: CASSFGGSGEQFF
DNA: TGTGCCAGCAGCTTTGGCGGTAGCGGGGAGCAGTTCTTC

J: TRBJ1-1
D: .
size: .
V: TRBV14
CDR3: CASSQIPGSEAFF
DNA: TGTGCCAGCAGCCAGATACCGGGATCCGAAGCTTTCTTT

J: TRBJ2-7
D: TRBD1
size: many
V: TRBV20-1
CDR3: CSAPRQGVYEQYF
DNA: TGCAGTGCCCCCCGACAGGGAGTATACGAGCAGTACTTC

J: TRBJ1-2
D: .
size: many
V: TRBV20-1
CDR3: CSARDGRALDYGYTF
DNA: TGCAGTGCTAGAGATGGCAGGGCTCTAGACTATGGCTACACCTTC

J: TRBJ1-4
D: .
size: many
V: TRBV6-6
CDR3: CASSYLGDATNEKLFF
DNA: TGTGCCAGCAGTTACCTGGGCGACGCAACTAATGAAAAACTGTTTTTT

J: TRBJ2-1
D: .
size: many
V: TRBV20-1
CDR3: CSARELLGNEQFF
DNA: TGCAGTGCTAGAGAATTACTGGGGAATGAGCAGTTCTTC

J: TRBJ2-1
D: .
size: many
V: TRBV6-1
CDR3: CASSRTGLPPYGEQFF
DNA: TGTGCCAGCAGCAGAACAGGGCTTCCACCTTACGGTGAGCAGTTCTTC

J: TRBJ1-5
D: .
size: many
V: TRBV20-1
CDR3: CSATPGGGGNQPQHF
DNA: TGCAGTGCTACCCCCGGAGGGGGGGGCAATCAGCCCCAGCATTTT

J: TRBJ2-3
D: .
size: .
V: TRBV7-9
CDR3: CASSLSRSTDTQYF
DNA: TGTGCCAGCAGCTTATCACGAAGCACAGATACGCAGTATTTT

J: TRBJ1-4
D: .
size: many
V: TRBV7-8
CDR3: CASSLRQATNEKLFF
DNA: TGTGCCAGCAGCTTGCGACAAGCAACTAATGAAAAACTGTTTTTT

J: TRBJ2-5
D: .
size: many
V: TRBV20-1
CDR3: CSAGQGGETQYF
DNA: TGCAGTGCTGGGCAGGGTGGGGAGACCCAGTACTTC

J: TRBJ2-7
D: .
size: many
V: TRBV12-3/TRBV12-4
CDR3: CASSPAYRRDTYEQYF
DNA: TGTGCCAGCAGTCCCGCCTACCGACGCGATACCTACGAGCAGTACTTC

J: TRBJ1-5
D: .
size: .
V: TRBV20-1
CDR3: CSANEIDSYQPQHF
DNA: TGCAGTGCCAACGAGATCGATAGCTATCAGCCCCAGCATTTT

J: TRBJ2-1
D: .
size: .
V: TRBV14
CDR3: CASQGRDIENEQFF
DNA: TGTGCCAGCCAGGGGCGGGATATAGAGAATGAGCAGTTCTTC